This T cell receptor (beta chain) is from a study of monozygotic twins with inflammatory bowel disease. Blood samples of 2 to 3 ml were drawn from every donor. TCRdb derives one entry per CDR3 protein from the 5' RACE reads, leaving out DNA. The repertoire shows around 400,000 distinct CDR3 sequences; the top ten hold more than 2%. There are 15 residues in the CDR3. Germline CDR1 LNHNV, CDR2 YYDKDF (reference sequence). The sequenced sample was blood. The TCR sequence derives from a human donor with ulcerative colitis or Crohn's disease, or a healthy co-twin of an affected twin (not recorded which). The chain uses TRBV15 and TRBJ2-2. The CDR3 loop is CATSRDMVYTGELFF.